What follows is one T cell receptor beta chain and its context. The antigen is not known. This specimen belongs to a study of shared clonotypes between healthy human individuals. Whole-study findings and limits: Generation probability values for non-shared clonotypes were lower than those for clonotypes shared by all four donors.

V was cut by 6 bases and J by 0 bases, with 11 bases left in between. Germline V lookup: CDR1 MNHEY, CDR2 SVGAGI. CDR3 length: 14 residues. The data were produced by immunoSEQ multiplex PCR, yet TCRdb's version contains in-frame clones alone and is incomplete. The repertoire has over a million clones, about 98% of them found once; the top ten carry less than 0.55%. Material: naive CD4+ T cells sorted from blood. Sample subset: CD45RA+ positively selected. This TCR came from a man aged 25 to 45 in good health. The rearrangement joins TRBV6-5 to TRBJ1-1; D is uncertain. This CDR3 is CASSPGSMNTEAFF. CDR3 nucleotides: TGTGCCAGCAGCCCCGGCAGCATGAACACTGAAGCTTTCTTT.